The 9 T cell receptor beta chains listed next were all sequenced from one sample in a study of blood T cell repertoires in COVID-19. Profiling relied on immunoSEQ multiplex PCR, and the TCRdb table lists in-frame clones only, not all of them. This sample has roughly 86,000 clones; around 84% occur once, and the top ten carry about 5.1%. The sample comprised peripheral blood. These TCRs come from a man aged 40-50 years with acute or convalescent COVID-19.

The chain combines TRBV6-5 with TRBJ2-7; a possible D gene is TRBD2 (6 bases). Deletions cut 7 bases from V and 0 bases from J, with 10 bases between. In germline, CDR1 is MNHEY, CDR2 SVGAGI. CDR3 length: 13 residues. The CDR3 reads CASMGGDSYEQYF. In nucleotides, the CDR3 is TGTGCCAGCATGGGGGGTGACTCCTACGAGCAGTACTTC.

The chain joins TRBV19 to TRBJ1-2, with 7 bases identical to TRBD1. The V and J ends lost 7 bases and 2 bases, in that order; junction bases with no gene match: 16. Germline V gene sequence: CDR1 LNHDA, CDR2 SQIVND (reference sequence). The CDR3 length is 17 residues. The CDR3 coding sequence is TGTGCCAGTACTCGATCGGACAGGAGAAATCCGAACTATGGCTACACCTTC. Its translation: CASTRSDRRNPNYGYTF.

The CDR3 coding sequence is TGTGCCATCCGGCGGGACGCGAATCAGCCCCAGCATTTT. It is translated as CAIRRDANQPQHF. The chain combines TRBV2 with TRBJ1-5, with D possibly TRBD1 on 5 matching bases. Trimming pared 10 bases from V and 4 bases from J, leaving 14 bases between. Germline-derived CDR1 and CDR2 are SNHLY and FYNNEI. This CDR3 region has 13 residues.

This clone has only one observation. The chain carries TRBV30 and TRBJ1-2, with D unresolved. The length of the CDR3 is 12 residues. V gave up 6 bases and J gave up 0 bases, with 8 bases separating them. The germline gives CDR1 GTSNPN, CDR2 SVGIG (reference sequence). The CDR3 region has the DNA TGTGCCTGCAAACCAGCTAACTATGGCTACACCTTC. This encodes CACKPANYGYTF.

The rearrangement uses TRBV3-1 (or the pseudogene TRBV3-2) and TRBJ2-3; 13 bases fit TRBD2. CDR3 length: 17 residues. Per germline, CDR1 LGHDT and CDR2 YNNKEL (reference sequence). The V segment lost 2 bases and the J segment 4 bases; nucleotides outside the gene matches: 6. CDR3 coding DNA: TGTGCCAGCAGCCAACGGTCACTAGCGGGAGGGGCAGATACGCAGTATTTT. It translates to CASSQRSLAGGADTQYF.

This chain joins TRBV30 and TRBJ2-3; tentative D call: TRBD1 (5 bases). Germline V gene data show CDR1 as GTSNPN and CDR2 as SVGIG (reference sequence). The ends were cut back, 2 bases at V and 1 base at J, with 10 bases in the middle. The CDR3 has 14 residues. The CDR3 loop is CAWSSGSGTDTQYF. CDR3 sequence (DNA): TGTGCCTGGAGTTCAGGGTCCGGCACAGATACGCAGTATTTT.

The chain uses TRBV7-2 and TRBJ1-1; TRBD1 matches at 8 bases. J gave up 4 bases and V 4 bases, and 14 bases lay outside the gene matches. From germline, CDR1 is SGHTA and CDR2 FQGNSA. The CDR3 is 17 residues long. The chain's CDR3 is CASSSGQGVSRFTEAFF. The CDR3 DNA follows: TGTGCCAGCAGCTCTGGACAGGGCGTATCTAGGTTCACTGAAGCTTTCTTT.

The chain carries TRBV15 and TRBJ2-3, with 13 bases that match TRBD2. Germline loops: CDR1 LNHNV, CDR2 YYDKDF (reference sequence). The V and J ends lost 4 bases and 8 bases, in that order; junction bases with no gene match: 9. The CDR3 spans 16 residues. CDR3 in amino acids: CATSTPGLAGAVTQYF. CDR3 sequence (DNA): TGTGCCACCAGCACCCCAGGACTAGCGGGAGCTGTTACGCAGTATTTT.

V and J are TRBV21-1 and TRBJ2-5; TRBD2, the table's D call, was not compared with the DNA. TRBV21-1 is termed a pseudogene. The CDR3 spans 16 residues. This CDR3 is CASSKIRITEQETQYF. The CDR3 nucleotides read TGTGCCAGCAGCAAAATAAGAATCACCGAGCAAGAGACCCAGTACTTC.